The T cell receptor (beta chain) under discussion was sequenced for a study of blood T cell repertoires in COVID-19. The wider study: In each case, the material was cDNA or gDNA derived from T cells, B-cell-depleted T cells, or PBMCs.

The table came from immunoSEQ multiplex PCR; TCRdb's copy has only in-frame clones and leaves some out. The sample records some 200,000 clones, 86% being singletons. The length of the CDR3 is 16 residues. V trimming: 3 bases; J trimming: 5 bases; junction bases outside the gene matches: 10. Per the germline V gene, CDR1 is LGHDT and CDR2 is YNNKEL (reference sequence). The clonotype originates from a woman between 40 and 50 years old with acute COVID-19. The sample comprised PBMCs or T cells enriched from blood (not recorded which). The chain is built from TRBV3-1 (or the pseudogene TRBV3-2) and TRBJ1-3, with 7 nucleotides matching TRBD1. This CDR3 reads CASSQEDREDRNTIYF. Here the CDR3 DNA reads TGTGCCAGCAGCCAGGAAGACAGGGAGGATAGAAACACCATATATTTT.